This TCR beta chain is drawn from a study of CD8 T cells in Susac syndrome. Random hexamers were used to reverse transcribe an amount of roughly 0.5 to 1 ug RNA. Using its own MiXCR run on the immunoSEQ multiplex PCR reads, TCRdb lists one record per CDR3 protein. This table has about 150,000 distinct CDR3 sequences, over 95% appearing once. Losses at the gene ends were 4 bases for V and 5 bases for J; bases not matched to a gene: 2. This CDR3 contains 13 residues. CDR1 LGHDT and CDR2 YNNKEL come from the germline V gene (reference sequence). This TCR came from a human donor with multiple sclerosis. Sequencing was carried out using CD8+ T cells from PBMCs. This rearrangement joins TRBV3-1 to TRBJ1-5; 7 bases are a match to TRBD1. CDR3 loop: CASSLQGDQPQHF. For the CDR3, the DNA is TGTGCCAGCAGCCTGCAGGGGGATCAGCCCCAGCATTTT.